The present entry profiles one T cell receptor (beta chain) with its context. The antigen is unknown. A read error may produce the germline difference seen at one junction end. The sample belongs to a study of OX40 agonist ivuxolimab in advanced cancers. At the level of the study: Each patient was given ivuxolimab into a vein every 2 weeks, at 0.01 to 10 mg/kg.

The repertoire was sequenced with immunoSEQ multiplex PCR; TCRdb's copy has only in-frame clones and lacks some. The sample has roughly 34,000 clones; 84% are singletons. This CDR3 has 15 residues. Germline CDR1 MRHNA, CDR2 SNTAGT. People who had autoimmune disease history or systemic immunosuppression were excluded. Study results and limitations: No antigen was identified for the clonally expanded peripheral T cells. Expanded clones were, on average, more numerous among CD8+ T cells than CD4+.

The TCR comes from an adult with an advanced solid tumor such as melanoma, head and neck, liver or kidney cancer. The V call is TRBV6-4, the J call TRBJ2-1; 7 nucleotides line up with TRBD2. This specimen was CD4+ or CD8+ T cells sorted from blood, taken in a trial of the OX40 agonist ivuxolimab. CDR3 sequence reads: CASSETGDYYDEQFF. The CDR3 nucleotides are TGTGCCAGCAGTGAGACTGGGGACTACTACGATGAGCAGTTCTTC.